Listed below are T cell receptor beta chains from one sample, sequenced in a study of identical twins. TCRdb ran MiXCR on the 5' RACE reads and lists one entry per CDR3 protein. The data contain some 760,000 distinct CDR3 sequences, 15% to 20% of them singletons. The same sample was also used in a study of T cells expressing NK-cell markers.

Sample: PBMCs. These receptors were taken from a woman aged 18-29 years in good health. CDR3s include the opening cysteine and the closing phenylalanine or tryptophan. Each record gives: clone size, V gene, J gene, D gene, CDR3 protein, CDR3 DNA. The D gene is left open where the match is weak. Clone size is not always given. Where it is, it says once, few, many or a class for expanded clones.

clone_size: few; v_call: TRBV4-3; j_call: TRBJ2-7; d_call: TRBD1; cdr3_aa: CASSQEGVTGTDAYEQYF; cdr3_nt: TGCGCCAGCAGCCAAGAAGGGGTGACCGGGACAGACGCCTACGAGCAGTACTTC
clone_size: .; v_call: TRBV20-1; j_call: TRBJ2-1; d_call: .; cdr3_aa: CSARDQSGTGSYNEQFF; cdr3_nt: TGCAGTGCTAGAGATCAATCCGGGACTGGGTCCTACAATGAGCAGTTCTTC
clone_size: few; v_call: TRBV7-2; j_call: TRBJ2-3; d_call: TRBD2; cdr3_aa: CASSSRLAGPSTDTQYF; cdr3_nt: TGTGCCAGCAGTTCGCGACTAGCGGGGCCTAGCACAGATACGCAGTATTTT
clone_size: .; v_call: TRBV7-9; j_call: TRBJ2-1; d_call: TRBD1; cdr3_aa: CASRAPGQVSYNEQFF; cdr3_nt: TGTGCCAGCAGAGCCCCCGGACAGGTGTCCTACAATGAGCAGTTCTTC
clone_size: few; v_call: TRBV6-5; j_call: TRBJ1-5; d_call: .; cdr3_aa: CASSYSNDGGNQPQHF; cdr3_nt: TGTGCCAGCAGTTACTCTAACGACGGAGGCAATCAGCCCCAGCATTTT
clone_size: few; v_call: TRBV5-1; j_call: TRBJ2-3; d_call: .; cdr3_aa: CASSLKRAADTQYF; cdr3_nt: TGCGCCAGCAGCTTGAAGAGGGCCGCAGATACGCAGTATTTT
clone_size: .; v_call: TRBV12-3/TRBV12-4; j_call: TRBJ1-1; d_call: .; cdr3_aa: CASRGGGPAEAFF; cdr3_nt: TGTGCCAGCAGGGGTGGGGGGCCCGCTGAAGCTTTCTTT
clone_size: few; v_call: TRBV3-1; j_call: TRBJ2-4; d_call: .; cdr3_aa: CASSQGDKNIQYF; cdr3_nt: TGTGCCAGCAGTCAGGGCGACAAAAACATTCAGTACTTC
clone_size: many; v_call: TRBV6-2/TRBV6-3; j_call: TRBJ2-1; d_call: .; cdr3_aa: CASSPRDNEQFF; cdr3_nt: TGTGCCAGCAGCCCCAGGGATAATGAGCAGTTCTTC
clone_size: .; v_call: TRBV7-9; j_call: TRBJ1-2; d_call: TRBD1; cdr3_aa: CASSSTGGGGYTF; cdr3_nt: TGTGCCAGCAGCTCGACAGGGGGCGGTGGCTACACCTTC
clone_size: .; v_call: TRBV7-9; j_call: TRBJ2-5; d_call: .; cdr3_aa: CASRPYPSIRETQYF; cdr3_nt: TGTGCCAGCAGGCCTTATCCTAGCATCCGAGAGACCCAGTACTTC
clone_size: few; v_call: TRBV28; j_call: TRBJ1-3; d_call: .; cdr3_aa: CASLGLDFSGNTIYF; cdr3_nt: TGTGCCTCCTTGGGACTAGACTTCTCTGGAAACACCATATATTTT
clone_size: .; v_call: TRBV4-3; j_call: TRBJ2-7; d_call: TRBD2; cdr3_aa: CASSLRAGPDEQYF; cdr3_nt: TGCGCCAGCAGCCTTCGAGCGGGACCAGACGAGCAGTACTTC
clone_size: .; v_call: TRBV2; j_call: TRBJ1-1; d_call: .; cdr3_aa: CASSERGVTEAFF; cdr3_nt: TGTGCCAGCAGTGAACGGGGTGTCACTGAAGCTTTCTTT
clone_size: few; v_call: TRBV10-2; j_call: TRBJ2-5; d_call: TRBD1; cdr3_aa: CASSEPRTGLGETQYF; cdr3_nt: TGCGCCAGCAGTGAGCCACGGACAGGGCTGGGAGAGACCCAGTACTTC
clone_size: few; v_call: TRBV12-3/TRBV12-4; j_call: TRBJ1-1; d_call: TRBD1; cdr3_aa: CASSPGGAGRGTTEAFF; cdr3_nt: TGTGCCAGCAGTCCAGGGGGCGCCGGGAGGGGTACGACTGAAGCTTTCTTT
clone_size: .; v_call: TRBV12-3/TRBV12-4; j_call: TRBJ1-5; d_call: TRBD1; cdr3_aa: CASSLQGLNQPQHF; cdr3_nt: TGTGCCAGCAGTCTACAGGGGCTTAATCAGCCCCAGCATTTT
clone_size: .; v_call: TRBV29-1; j_call: TRBJ2-1; d_call: .; cdr3_aa: CSVLPRGVGEQFF; cdr3_nt: TGCAGCGTTCTCCCCAGGGGGGTTGGTGAGCAGTTCTTC
clone_size: .; v_call: TRBV20-1; j_call: TRBJ2-1; d_call: TRBD2; cdr3_aa: CSADGTSNSYNEQFF; cdr3_nt: TGCAGTGCTGACGGGACTAGCAATTCCTACAATGAGCAGTTCTTC
clone_size: many; v_call: TRBV12-3/TRBV12-4; j_call: TRBJ1-3; d_call: .; cdr3_aa: CASGSRNTIYF; cdr3_nt: TGTGCTTCCGGTAGCCGGAACACCATATATTTT
clone_size: .; v_call: TRBV4-1; j_call: TRBJ2-3; d_call: .; cdr3_aa: CASSQPRGGGLSTDTQYF; cdr3_nt: TGCGCCAGCAGCCAGCCGCGGGGCGGGGGCCTTAGCACAGATACGCAGTATTTT
clone_size: .; v_call: TRBV29-1; j_call: TRBJ1-2; d_call: .; cdr3_aa: CSVAGAFWYGYTF; cdr3_nt: TGCAGCGTTGCTGGGGCCTTTTGGTATGGCTACACCTTC
clone_size: .; v_call: TRBV5-1; j_call: TRBJ2-5; d_call: TRBD2; cdr3_aa: CASSSLLAGEGETQYF; cdr3_nt: TGCGCCAGCAGCTCCTTACTAGCGGGGGAAGGAGAGACCCAGTACTTC
clone_size: .; v_call: TRBV27; j_call: TRBJ1-3; d_call: .; cdr3_aa: CASSLRPGSNTIYF; cdr3_nt: TGTGCCAGCAGTTTACGGCCAGGCTCAAACACCATATATTTT
clone_size: .; v_call: TRBV20-1; j_call: TRBJ2-7; d_call: .; cdr3_aa: CSAERASQSNEQYF; cdr3_nt: TGCAGTGCAGAGAGAGCTAGCCAGAGTAACGAGCAGTACTTC
clone_size: .; v_call: TRBV20-1; j_call: TRBJ2-1; d_call: .; cdr3_aa: CSARVTPAGRNEQFF; cdr3_nt: TGCAGTGCTAGAGTAACTCCGGCAGGGCGGAATGAGCAGTTCTTC
clone_size: few; v_call: TRBV12-3/TRBV12-4; j_call: TRBJ1-6; d_call: TRBD1; cdr3_aa: CASSSRTGSGSPLHF; cdr3_nt: TGTGCCAGCAGTTCTCGGACAGGGTCGGGTTCACCCCTCCACTTT
clone_size: many; v_call: TRBV30; j_call: TRBJ2-1; d_call: .; cdr3_aa: CACLGSGRYNEQFF; cdr3_nt: TGTGCCTGTTTGGGGAGTGGGCGATACAATGAGCAGTTCTTC
clone_size: many; v_call: TRBV20-1; j_call: TRBJ2-2; d_call: TRBD2; cdr3_aa: CSARDPAGGRAGELFF; cdr3_nt: TGCAGTGCTAGAGATCCGGCGGGGGGGCGCGCCGGGGAGCTGTTTTTT
clone_size: few; v_call: TRBV20-1; j_call: TRBJ2-4; d_call: .; cdr3_aa: CSFYGGGNIQYF; cdr3_nt: TGCAGTTTTTATGGGGGCGGAAACATTCAGTACTTC
clone_size: .; v_call: TRBV2; j_call: TRBJ1-1; d_call: .; cdr3_aa: CASSGELTAFF; cdr3_nt: TGTGCCAGCTCCGGAGAACTGACAGCTTTCTTT
clone_size: .; v_call: TRBV27; j_call: TRBJ2-7; d_call: .; cdr3_aa: CASSLSLMGAYEQYF; cdr3_nt: TGTGCCAGCAGTTTAAGCCTAATGGGGGCCTACGAGCAGTACTTC
clone_size: .; v_call: TRBV20-1; j_call: TRBJ2-1; d_call: TRBD2; cdr3_aa: CSASMGGRLYEQFF; cdr3_nt: TGCAGTGCTAGTATGGGCGGGAGGCTCTATGAGCAGTTCTTC
clone_size: few; v_call: TRBV5-1; j_call: TRBJ1-1; d_call: TRBD1; cdr3_aa: CASRPGTENTEAFF; cdr3_nt: TGCGCCAGCCGACCGGGGACAGAGAACACTGAAGCTTTCTTT
clone_size: many; v_call: TRBV20-1; j_call: TRBJ2-1; d_call: TRBD2; cdr3_aa: CSAEPGLAGGPQFF; cdr3_nt: TGCAGTGCGGAACCGGGACTAGCGGGAGGGCCGCAGTTCTTC
clone_size: few; v_call: TRBV29-1; j_call: TRBJ2-5; d_call: .; cdr3_aa: CSVETHQETQYF; cdr3_nt: TGCAGCGTTGAAACTCACCAAGAGACCCAGTACTTC
clone_size: .; v_call: TRBV9; j_call: TRBJ2-5; d_call: .; cdr3_aa: CASSVDPIQETQYF; cdr3_nt: TGTGCCAGCAGCGTAGATCCGATACAAGAGACCCAGTACTTC
clone_size: .; v_call: TRBV7-9; j_call: TRBJ2-1; d_call: .; cdr3_aa: CASSLSVNNEQFF; cdr3_nt: TGTGCCAGCAGCTTATCCGTCAACAATGAGCAGTTCTTC
clone_size: .; v_call: TRBV12-3/TRBV12-4; j_call: TRBJ2-7; d_call: .; cdr3_aa: CASSFLPGKEYF; cdr3_nt: TGTGCCAGCAGCTTTCTGCCCGGGAAGGAGTACTTC
clone_size: once; v_call: TRBV12-3/TRBV12-4; j_call: TRBJ2-3; d_call: .; cdr3_aa: CASSLQGRTDTQYF; cdr3_nt: TGTGCCAGCAGTTTGCAGGGCCGCACAGATACGCAGTATTTT
clone_size: .; v_call: TRBV12-3/TRBV12-4; j_call: TRBJ2-5; d_call: TRBD1; cdr3_aa: CASSPGQGMTQYF; cdr3_nt: TGTGCCAGCAGTCCAGGACAGGGTATGACCCAGTACTTC
clone_size: few; v_call: TRBV14; j_call: TRBJ2-2; d_call: .; cdr3_aa: CASKSSETAGELFF; cdr3_nt: TGTGCCAGCAAGTCCAGTGAAACAGCCGGGGAGCTGTTTTTT
clone_size: few; v_call: TRBV4-3; j_call: TRBJ2-7; d_call: .; cdr3_aa: CASSQDMDSGYEQYF; cdr3_nt: TGCGCCAGCAGCCAAGATATGGACAGTGGCTACGAGCAGTACTTC
clone_size: few; v_call: TRBV11-2; j_call: TRBJ1-1; d_call: .; cdr3_aa: CASSLGAGLVSGAFF; cdr3_nt: TGTGCCAGCAGCTTAGGCGCGGGGTTAGTTTCAGGAGCTTTCTTT
clone_size: .; v_call: TRBV6-1; j_call: TRBJ2-7; d_call: .; cdr3_aa: CASSPYEGSYEQYF; cdr3_nt: TGTGCCAGCAGTCCGTACGAGGGCTCCTACGAGCAGTACTTC
clone_size: few; v_call: TRBV20-1; j_call: TRBJ2-2; d_call: .; cdr3_aa: CSATRDIGPGELFF; cdr3_nt: TGCAGTGCTACCCGGGACATAGGACCCGGGGAGCTGTTTTTT
clone_size: .; v_call: TRBV11-2; j_call: TRBJ2-3; d_call: .; cdr3_aa: CASSPSRGETDTQYF; cdr3_nt: TGTGCCAGCAGTCCCTCCAGGGGTGAAACAGATACGCAGTATTTT
clone_size: .; v_call: TRBV7-9; j_call: TRBJ2-1; d_call: .; cdr3_aa: CASSPRPAHHSYNEQFF; cdr3_nt: TGTGCCAGCAGCCCTCGACCAGCGCACCACTCCTACAATGAGCAGTTCTTC
clone_size: few; v_call: TRBV10-1; j_call: TRBJ2-7; d_call: .; cdr3_aa: CASRNPAGAYEQYF; cdr3_nt: TGCGCCAGCAGGAACCCCGCCGGCGCGTACGAGCAGTACTTC
clone_size: .; v_call: TRBV5-1; j_call: TRBJ2-7; d_call: .; cdr3_aa: CASSLRSSGPAEQYF; cdr3_nt: TGCGCCAGCAGCCTGAGAAGCAGTGGCCCCGCCGAGCAGTACTTC
clone_size: .; v_call: TRBV2; j_call: TRBJ1-1; d_call: .; cdr3_aa: CASSEDREATEAFF; cdr3_nt: TGTGCCAGCAGTGAAGACAGGGAGGCCACTGAAGCTTTCTTT
clone_size: .; v_call: TRBV5-4; j_call: TRBJ2-5; d_call: .; cdr3_aa: CASSPNPETQYF; cdr3_nt: TGTGCCAGCAGCCCGAATCCGGAGACCCAGTACTTC
clone_size: .; v_call: TRBV5-1; j_call: TRBJ2-7; d_call: .; cdr3_aa: CASSLGAGPLEQYF; cdr3_nt: TGCGCCAGCAGCTTAGGAGCGGGCCCCCTCGAGCAGTACTTC
clone_size: .; v_call: TRBV4-2; j_call: TRBJ2-1; d_call: TRBD2; cdr3_aa: CASSQDGGTISGEQFF; cdr3_nt: TGTGCCAGCAGCCAAGACGGGGGGACTATCTCGGGTGAGCAGTTCTTC
clone_size: few; v_call: TRBV3-1; j_call: TRBJ2-1; d_call: TRBD2; cdr3_aa: CASSAHASGTPEQFF; cdr3_nt: TGTGCCAGCAGCGCACACGCTAGCGGGACCCCCGAGCAGTTCTTC
clone_size: few; v_call: TRBV7-2; j_call: TRBJ2-3; d_call: .; cdr3_aa: CASSSSPLTDTQYF; cdr3_nt: TGTGCCAGCAGCTCCTCGCCTCTGACAGATACGCAGTATTTT
clone_size: few; v_call: TRBV12-3/TRBV12-4; j_call: TRBJ2-1; d_call: .; cdr3_aa: CASRDFRHNEQFF; cdr3_nt: TGTGCCAGCAGGGACTTCCGCCACAATGAGCAGTTCTTC
clone_size: .; v_call: TRBV7-9; j_call: TRBJ2-4; d_call: .; cdr3_aa: CASSWGGLENIQYF; cdr3_nt: TGTGCCAGCAGCTGGGGGGGGCTGGAAAACATTCAGTACTTC
clone_size: few; v_call: TRBV7-9; j_call: TRBJ2-5; d_call: .; cdr3_aa: CASSPRGQFQETQYF; cdr3_nt: TGTGCCAGCAGCCCGCGCGGGCAGTTCCAAGAGACCCAGTACTTC